These 32 T cell receptor beta chains came from one sample sequenced in a study of control samples from healthy donors and cancer patients. Sequencing used immunoSEQ multiplex PCR; TCRdb keeps in-frame clones, though not all of them. The sample includes about 150,000 clones, 90% to 95% of them seen just once. What was sequenced was PBMCs. All receptors derive from a man aged 55 to 70 with colorectal cancer.

V usage is TRBV6-5 and J usage is TRBJ2-5; 9 bases fit TRBD1. Germline CDR1 and CDR2: MNHEY and SVGAGI. The CDR3 is 15 amino acids. The J segment lost 4 bases and the V segment lost 6 bases, leaving 9 bases of the junction unmatched. CDR3 in amino acids: CASSQTGGGGETQYF. The CDR3 bases are TGTGCCAGCAGCCAAACAGGGGGCGGAGGAGAGACCCAGTACTTC.

The chain joins TRBV4-2 to TRBJ2-3; 9 positions match TRBD2. CDR1 is LGHNA and CDR2 is YNFKEQ in the germline V gene. With V trimmed by 3 bases and J by 4 bases, 8 bases remained unmatched. The CDR3 runs 16 residues. CDR3 nucleotide sequence: TGTGCCAGCAGCCAGATTAGCGGGGGTGGGGCAGATACGCAGTATTTT. Protein sequence: CASSQISGGGADTQYF.

The V gene is TRBV30, the J gene TRBJ2-7; D is perhaps TRBD1 or TRBD2 (5 bases each). Trimming removed 4 bases at V and 2 bases at J, with 15 bases between. The length of the CDR3 is 14 residues. From germline, CDR1 is GTSNPN and CDR2 SVGIG (reference sequence). This CDR3 reads CAWKGTASPYEQYF. The CDR3 DNA is TGTGCCTGGAAAGGGACGGCGTCCCCCTACGAGCAGTACTTC.

This sequence joins TRBV6-5 and TRBJ1-1; weak D call: TRBD1 (5 bases). There are 15 residues in the CDR3. Between the trimmed V and J ends, which lost 8 bases and 1 base, there was a span of 17 bases. Germline assignment: CDR1 MNHEY and CDR2 SVGAGI. Here the CDR3 reads CASAPGAWANTEAFF. The CDR3 DNA reads as TGTGCCAGCGCCCCTGGGGCGTGGGCGAACACTGAAGCTTTCTTT.

The chain recombines TRBV27 with TRBJ1-1; D is unclear. Germline loops: CDR1 MNHEY, CDR2 SMNVEV (reference sequence). The ends were cut back, 5 bases at V and 0 bases at J, with 7 bases in the middle. The CDR3 is made up of 13 amino acids. Written as DNA, the CDR3 is TGTGCCAGCAGTCCACTCTTGAACACTGAAGCTTTCTTT. This codes for CASSPLLNTEAFF.

V and J are TRBV5-4 and TRBJ2-5; perhaps TRBD1 as D (7 bases). The germline V gene encodes CDR1 SGHNT and CDR2 YYREEE (reference sequence). CDR3 length: 15 amino acids. V was trimmed by 0 bases and J by 5 bases, leaving 14 bases between them. The CDR3 loop reads CASSLVGGGEETQYF. CDR3 nucleotide sequence: TGTGCCAGCAGCTTGGTAGGAGGGGGCGAGGAGACCCAGTACTTC.

The chain employs TRBV19 and TRBJ2-7, with D maybe TRBD1 (6 bases). CDR1 and CDR2 from the germline V gene are LNHDA and SQIVND (reference sequence). Trimming took off 7 bases at V and 7 bases at J, with 11 bases between the two ends. The CDR3 is 11 residues long. Written as DNA, the CDR3 is TGTGCCAGTACCCAGGGGAGAGAGCAGTACTTC. Protein sequence: CASTQGREQYF.

This clone is a singleton in its sample. V gene TRBV30 combines with J gene TRBJ1-1; D ambiguous. The CDR3 has 13 amino acids. Trimming shortened V by 4 bases and J by 0 bases, and 9 bases separated the two germline ends. Looked up from germline, CDR1 is GTSNPN and CDR2 is SVGIG (reference sequence). The CDR3, as DNA: TGTGCCTGGAACGGGCGACTGAACACTGAAGCTTTCTTT. Encoded protein: CAWNGRLNTEAFF.

This clone was observed a few times. The gene calls are TRBV4-2 and TRBJ1-2; D is unclear. Between the trimmed V and J ends, which lost 0 bases and 5 bases, there was a span of 13 bases. This CDR3 comprises 15 residues. Germline V CDR1 and CDR2: LGHNA, YNFKEQ. The CDR3, as DNA: TGTGCCAGCAGCCAAGATATAGGCGCTGGGTATGGCTACACCTTC. Encoded protein: CASSQDIGAGYGYTF.

This chain joins TRBV28 and TRBJ2-7, with D uncertain. The CDR3 sequence is 16 residues long. CDR1 MDHEN and CDR2 SYDVKM come from the germline V gene. V was clipped by 3 bases and J by 0 bases, with 15 bases between them. Written as DNA, the CDR3 is TGTGCCAGCAGTTTCTCACTCATTACACTCTCCTACGAGCAGTACTTC. Encoded protein: CASSFSLITLSYEQYF. Full variable domain (rest looked up from reference TRBV28 and TRBJ2-7): DVKVTQSSRYLVKRTGEKVFLECVQDMDHENMFWYRQDPGLGLRLIYFSYDVKMKEKGDIPEGYSVSREKKERFSLILESASTNQTSMYLCASSFSLITLSYEQYFGPGTRLTVT.

V and J are TRBV19 and TRBJ1-5, with a possible D match to TRBD1 (5 bases). There are 19 residues in the CDR3. Deletions cut 5 bases from V and 1 base from J, with 24 bases between. CDR1 and CDR2 (germline): LNHDA, SQIVND (reference sequence). The CDR3 spells CASSSLRDGKLGSNQPQHF. The CDR3 DNA sequence: TGTGCCAGTAGTTCACTCCGGGACGGTAAGCTCGGGAGCAATCAGCCCCAGCATTTT.

The chain recombines TRBV19 with TRBJ1-1; D is perhaps TRBD1 (5 bases). The V and J ends lost 5 bases and 6 bases respectively, with 16 bases between them. Per germline, CDR1 LNHDA and CDR2 SQIVND (reference sequence). This CDR3 comprises 14 residues. CDR3 bases: TGTGCCAGTAGTTTTGTGCCGTGGGGGGCTGAAGCTTTCTTT. This translates into CASSFVPWGAEAFF.

This clone has a single count. The rearrangement joins TRBV19 to TRBJ1-2; D is unclear. The CDR3 is made up of 13 amino acids. The germline gives CDR1 LNHDA, CDR2 SQIVND (reference sequence). Trimming removed 6 bases at V and 8 bases at J, with 16 bases between. DNA of the CDR3: TGTGCCAGTAGCCTCGTCCCGACGGGAGGCTACACCTTC. This gives the protein CASSLVPTGGYTF.

This chain connects TRBV7-2 to TRBJ2-7; D gene uncertain. CDR1 SGHTA and CDR2 FQGNSA come from the germline V gene. V was clipped by 1 base and J by 4 bases, with 8 bases between them. The CDR3 sequence is 13 residues long. This CDR3 reads CASSLERLYEQYF. The DNA for the CDR3 is TGTGCCAGCAGCTTAGAAAGGTTGTACGAGCAGTACTTC.

The gene calls are TRBV2 and TRBJ1-5; 9 bases line up with TRBD1. CDR3 length equals 14 residues. Germline CDR1 and CDR2: SNHLY and FYNNEI. Trimming cost V 6 bases and J 4 bases; bases outside gene matches: 4. Here the CDR3 DNA reads TGTGCCAGCAGGGGACAGGGTCCGAATCAGCCCCAGCATTTT. This gives the protein CASRGQGPNQPQHF.

This clone turned up a few times. The chain combines TRBV6-6 with TRBJ1-1, with D possibly being TRBD1 (5 bases). Germline CDR1 and CDR2: MNHNY and SVGAGI (reference sequence). V dropped 6 bases and J dropped 7 bases, with 12 bases sitting between them. CDR3 length: 12 amino acids. The CDR3 sequence is CASSRDANEAFF. The CDR3 DNA reads TGTGCCAGCAGCCGGGACGCTAATGAAGCTTTCTTT.

The CDR3 bases are TGTGCCAGCTCACCATGGGGCGCCGGGAGCAATCAGCCCCAGCATTTT. Encoded protein: CASSPWGAGSNQPQHF. V usage is TRBV18 and J usage is TRBJ1-5, with a possible D match to TRBD1 (5 bases). V was cut by 2 bases and J by 1 base, with 12 bases left in between. This CDR3 comprises 16 residues. Germline V gives CDR1 KGHSH, CDR2 LQKENI.

V and J are TRBV4-3 and TRBJ2-2; 9 positions match TRBD1. CDR1 LGHNA and CDR2 YSLEER come from the germline V gene. V was clipped by 0 bases and J by 6 bases; unmatched bases: 14. The CDR3 has 19 residues. DNA for the CDR3: TGCGCCAGCAGCCAAGAGCCCATCCTACAGGGGGCAACGTCCGGGGAGCTGTTTTTT. Its translation is CASSQEPILQGATSGELFF.

This chain connects TRBV10-1 to TRBJ2-2; weak D call: TRBD1 (5 bases). CDR1 and CDR2 from the germline V gene are WNHNN and SYGVQD (reference sequence). The CDR3 totals 12 residues. With 6 bases removed from V and 3 bases from J, the gap between germline ends came to 5 bases. CDR3 DNA sequence: TGCGCCAGCAGCAGGGACACCGGGGAGCTGTTTTTT. Protein product: CASSRDTGELFF.

This clone showed up just once. The rearrangement links TRBV10-2 to TRBJ1-6; D is uncertain. Germline lookup yields CDR1 WSHSY and CDR2 SAAADI. The CDR3 covers 16 residues. The V end was cut by 1 base, the J end by 0 bases, with 7 bases between. The CDR3 region is CASSEFESSYNSPLHF. In DNA, the CDR3 is TGCGCCAGCAGTGAGTTCGAGAGCTCCTATAATTCACCCCTCCACTTT.

This CDR3 reads CAIRQGAGDTEAFF. CDR3 DNA: TGTGCCATCAGGCAGGGGGCGGGCGACACTGAAGCTTTCTTT. This chain connects TRBV10-3 to TRBJ1-1, with 8 bases matching TRBD1. The trim removed 6 bases at V and 3 bases at J, leaving 6 bases unmatched. CDR1 is ENHRY, CDR2 SYGVKD, per germline. The CDR3 covers 14 residues.

The chain is built from TRBV5-8 and TRBJ1-5, with a tentative D call TRBD1 (5 bases). This CDR3 is 16 amino acids long. Germline-derived CDR1 and CDR2 are SGHTS and YDEGEE. Trimming pared 2 bases from V and 1 base from J, leaving 13 bases between. The CDR3 is CASSFYPGASNQPQHF. The CDR3 DNA reads as TGTGCCAGCAGCTTCTACCCCGGGGCGAGCAATCAGCCCCAGCATTTT.

This chain joins TRBV5-1 and TRBJ2-5; 10 bases map to TRBD2. CDR3 size: 15 residues. V shed 6 bases and J 2 bases; nucleotides not matched to a gene: 7. Germline V CDR1 and CDR2: SGHRS, YFSETQ. This chain's CDR3 is CASTASGGEQETQYF. In nucleotides, the CDR3 is TGCGCCAGCACGGCGAGCGGGGGGGAGCAAGAGACCCAGTACTTC. Supplemented by reference TRBV5-1 and TRBJ2-5, the full variable domain reads KAGVTQTPRYLIKTRGQQVTLSCSPISGHRSVSWYQQTPGQGLQFLFEYFSETQRNKGNFPGRFSGRQFSNSRSEMNVSTLELGDSALYLCASTASGGEQETQYFGPGTRLLVL.

This rearrangement joins TRBV4-2 to TRBJ1-2; D is unresolved. Germline CDR1 is LGHNA and CDR2 is YNFKEQ. The V end lost 2 bases, the J end lost 6 bases, and 10 bases lay between the germline ends. CDR3 length equals 13 residues. The CDR3 reads CASSQTNNDGYTF. In DNA, the CDR3 is TGTGCCAGCAGCCAAACGAATAATGATGGCTACACCTTC.

The chain has TRBV4-3 and TRBJ2-5; D might be TRBD2 (6 bases). The V and J ends lost 1 base and 3 bases respectively, with 9 bases between them. The CDR3 length is 14 residues. Germline CDR1 reads LGHNA; CDR2 reads YSLEER. For the CDR3, the DNA is TGCGCCAGCAGCCAAGGGCAGCGGGAAGAGACCCAGTACTTC. This sequence encodes CASSQGQREETQYF.

This clone has only one observation. The chain couples TRBV7-9 to TRBJ2-3; D remains ambiguous. V was pared by 5 bases and J by 8 bases, with 20 bases between. The CDR3 spans 15 residues. In germline, CDR1 is SEHNR, CDR2 FQNEAQ (reference sequence). The CDR3 nucleotides are TGTGCCAGCAGCATAACGACGGACGGACGAGGTACGCAGTATTTT. Its protein is CASSITTDGRGTQYF.

V is TRBV7-2 and J is TRBJ2-7, with 9 bases identical to TRBD2. The length of the CDR3 is 15 residues. Germline trimming cut 3 bases from V and 7 bases from J; bases unmatched to any gene: 10. Germline assignment: CDR1 SGHTA and CDR2 FQGNSA. DNA of the CDR3: TGTGCCAGCAGCTTTAGCGGGGGCCCGGGTGAGGAGCAGTACTTC. Its protein product is CASSFSGGPGEEQYF.

The genes are TRBV30 and TRBJ1-6; D remains ambiguous. CDR3 length: 13 residues. Germline V lookup: CDR1 GTSNPN, CDR2 SVGIG (reference sequence). V shed 0 bases and J shed 3 bases, with 3 bases lying between them. The CDR3 is CAWSVNYNSPLHF. CDR3 coding DNA: TGTGCCTGGAGTGTAAACTATAATTCACCCCTCCACTTT.

This chain joins TRBV12-3 or TRBV12-4 and TRBJ2-5; D possibly corresponds to TRBD1 (5 bases). Trimming left V 8 bases short and J 2 bases short, with 6 bases between. The CDR3 has 11 amino acids. The DNA of the CDR3 is TGTGCCAGCCGACAGCAAGAGACCCAGTACTTC. Amino acids: CASRQQETQYF.

This clone was observed a few times. The genes are TRBV7-6 and TRBJ2-1; TRBD2 matches 7 bases. Trimming at V came to 5 bases and at J to 0 bases, leaving 4 bases not matched to a gene. The CDR3 sequence is 15 residues long. Germline CDR1 SGHVS, CDR2 FNYEAQ. CDR3 protein: CASSPGGSSYNEQFF. The DNA of the CDR3 is TGTGCCAGCAGCCCCGGGGGGAGCTCCTACAATGAGCAGTTCTTC.

The chain combines TRBV13 with TRBJ2-7; 9 bases align to TRBD2. V lost 5 bases and J lost 4; bases outside the gene matches: 9. This CDR3 region has 15 residues. Per the germline V gene, CDR1 is PRHDT and CDR2 is FYEKMQ (reference sequence). DNA for the CDR3: TGTGCCAGCAGCGAGAGGCTAGCGGGGATATACGAGCAGTACTTC. This gives the protein CASSERLAGIYEQYF.

The chain has TRBV3-1 (or the pseudogene TRBV3-2) and TRBJ2-1, with 9 positions matching TRBD1. The CDR3 spans 14 residues. The ends lost 2 bases at V and 5 bases at J; junction bases unmatched: 1. The V gene's germline CDR1 is LGHDT and CDR2 YNNKEL (reference sequence). CDR3 DNA: TGTGCCAGCAGCCAACGGGACAGGGACAATGAGCAGTTCTTC. Protein: CASSQRDRDNEQFF.